What follows are 10 T cell receptor beta chains derived from one specimen sequenced in a study of T cells after posttransplantation cyclophosphamide. The data were produced by immunoSEQ multiplex PCR, yet TCRdb's version contains in-frame clones alone and is incomplete. This sample carries 45,000 to 55,000 clones, none of them present only once. Sequenced sample: PBMCs. These receptors came from a man aged 40-49 years in good health, CMV-negative, and a related stem cell transplant donor.

The sample holds many counts of this clone. The chain uses TRBV18 and TRBJ2-7; 8 bases are shared with TRBD1. After removal of 5 bases from V and 0 bases from J, the junction contained 6 bases not matched to a gene. Looked up from germline, CDR1 is KGHSH and CDR2 is LQKENI. The CDR3 consists of 15 residues. The CDR3 region has the DNA TGTGCCAGCTCATCGCCGGGACAGGCCTCCTACGAGCAGTACTTC. This encodes CASSSPGQASYEQYF.

This clone was detected a few times. This rearrangement joins TRBV6-1 to TRBJ2-7; possible D gene TRBD1, 6 bases. V was cut by 6 bases and J by 1 base, with 16 bases left in between. Germline V gives CDR1 MNHNS, CDR2 SASEGT. The CDR3 contains 15 residues. CDR3 sequence (DNA): TGTGCCAGCAGGTATTCCGGGACACTGTCCTACGAGCAGTACTTC. Translation gives CASRYSGTLSYEQYF.

This clone has ten or more counts. The chain is built from TRBV6-1 and TRBJ1-2; a weak D match, TRBD1 (5 bases). The CDR3 sequence is 15 residues long. The germline V gene encodes CDR1 MNHNS and CDR2 SASEGT. V was cut by 7 bases and J by 0 bases, with 15 bases left in between. The CDR3 is CASTVLGGSNYGYTF. In nucleotides, the CDR3 is TGTGCCAGCACTGTTTTGGGGGGATCTAACTATGGCTACACCTTC.

This clone was seen ten or more times. The rearrangement joins TRBV2 to TRBJ2-7; 9 bases match TRBD2. Germline trimming cut 6 bases from V and 4 bases from J; bases unmatched to any gene: 4. The V gene's germline CDR1 is SNHLY and CDR2 FYNNEI. CDR3 length: 13 amino acids. The CDR3 is CASSSGRRYEQYF. CDR3 DNA sequence: TGTGCCAGCAGCAGCGGGAGGAGGTACGAGCAGTACTTC.

This clone has a count of ten or more. J is TRBJ2-1 and V is TRBV5-1; TRBD2 matches 10 bases. The CDR3 consists of 17 residues. Germline CDR1 is SGHRS and CDR2 is YFSETQ. With 4 bases clipped from V and 8 bases from J, the junction kept 15 bases outside the gene matches. Written as DNA, the CDR3 is TGCGCCAGCAGCCCCCCACCCAGCGGGAGGGATGGGGATGAGCAGTTCTTC. Translated, it gives CASSPPPSGRDGDEQFF.

In its sample, this clone was seen many times. The CDR3 nucleotides read TGTGCCAGCAGCTTGAATAGCGGGAGGAGAGAGACCCAGTACTTC. Translated, it gives CASSLNSGRRETQYF. This rearrangement joins TRBV5-6 to TRBJ2-5; 10 bases fit TRBD2. CDR1 is SGHDT, CDR2 YYEEEE, per germline. The CDR3 has 15 residues. Unmatched junction bases numbered 4, after V lost 1 base and J lost 4 bases.

This clone has at least ten counts. The V and J genes are TRBV9 and TRBJ2-5; 8 nucleotides match TRBD1. With V trimmed by 2 bases and J by 4 bases, 13 bases remained unmatched. The CDR3 is 17 residues long. Germline values: CDR1 SGDLS, CDR2 YYNGEE. CDR3: CASSVMPMTGVGETQYF. For the CDR3, the DNA is TGTGCCAGCAGCGTCATGCCTATGACAGGGGTGGGAGAGACCCAGTACTTC.

This clone was seen ten or more times. V usage is TRBV6-6 and J usage is TRBJ1-2; tentatively, D is TRBD1 (6 bases). The length of the CDR3 is 12 residues. V lost 10 bases to trimming and J lost 4 bases, with 13 bases between them. Germline CDR1 reads MNHNY; CDR2 reads SVGAGI (reference sequence). The DNA for the CDR3 is TGTGCCACTCAACTGGGGGCCTATGGCTACACCTTC. Protein sequence: CATQLGAYGYTF.

This chain connects TRBV28 to TRBJ2-5, with TRBD2 matching over 15 bases. The CDR3 is 16 residues long. V shed 2 bases, J shed 5 bases, and the junction held 3 bases outside the gene matches. Germline V gene sequence: CDR1 MDHEN, CDR2 SYDVKM. CDR3 sequence (DNA): TGTGCCAGCAGTTTAGGGACTAGCGGGAGGAGGGAGACCCAGTACTTC. It codes for CASSLGTSGRRETQYF.

There are many counts of this clone. This chain joins TRBV11-2 and TRBJ1-2, with 7 nucleotides matching TRBD1. Per germline, CDR1 SGHAT and CDR2 FQNNGV. With V trimmed by 6 bases and J by 6 bases, 4 bases remained unmatched. The CDR3 has 12 amino acids. CDR3 loop: CASSLTGDGYTF. CDR3 nucleotides: TGTGCCAGCAGTCTAACAGGGGATGGCTACACCTTC.